This T cell receptor (beta chain) was found in a study of blood T cell repertoires in COVID-19. Study-wide context: The cDNA or gDNA used as material had been derived from T cells, B-cell-depleted T cells, or PBMCs.

The ends lost 6 bases at V and 0 bases at J; junction bases unmatched: 8. CDR1 and CDR2 (germline): SQVTM, ANQGSEA. The CDR3 covers 15 residues. Participant-given clinical history determined each cohort assignment. Under the authors' procedure: Estimated nucleated cell counts came from reference gene primer amplification. Sequencing was performed with immunoSEQ multiplex PCR; in TCRdb, only in-frame clones are kept and a portion is missing. The DNA gave D and trimming, while V, J and clone size come from that table. The sample shows about 160,000 clones, about four fifths of them seen only once. The TCR comes from a woman aged 55 to 70 who had recovered from COVID-19. This chain connects TRBV29-1 to TRBJ2-3, with 8 bases aligning to TRBD2. Sequencing input: PBMCs or T cells enriched from blood (not recorded which). The CDR3 loop reads CSVSGGAKSTDTQYF. The CDR3, as DNA: TGCAGCGTGAGCGGGGGAGCCAAAAGCACAGATACGCAGTATTTT.